These T cell receptor beta chains were read from a single sample in a study of OX40 agonist ivuxolimab in advanced cancers. The assay was immunoSEQ multiplex PCR, and TCRdb's table has in-frame clones only and misses some. Here the sample spans approximately 60,000 clones, about four fifths being singletons. Specimen: CD4+ or CD8+ T cells sorted from blood, collected in a trial of the OX40 agonist ivuxolimab. Source of these receptors: an adult with an advanced solid tumor such as melanoma, head and neck, liver or kidney cancer. The CDR3 runs from the conserved cysteine through the conserved F or W. D genes are given only for firm matches. Clone size appears in some rows only: once, few, many, or a class for an expanded clone.

v_call: TRBV27
d_call: TRBD1
clone_size: few
j_call: TRBJ1-5
cdr3_aa: CASSITGDGQPQHF
cdr3_nt: TGTGCCAGCAGCATAACAGGGGACGGTCAGCCCCAGCATTTT

v_call: TRBV5-1
d_call: -
clone_size: -
j_call: TRBJ2-1
cdr3_aa: CASSLAEYEQFF
cdr3_nt: TGCGCCAGCAGCTTGGCGGAATATGAGCAGTTCTTC

v_call: TRBV19
d_call: TRBD2
clone_size: -
j_call: TRBJ2-2
cdr3_aa: CASRRLAGERYDGELFF
cdr3_nt: TGTGCCAGCCGCCGACTAGCGGGAGAACGCTACGACGGGGAGCTGTTTTTT

v_call: TRBV18
d_call: -
clone_size: -
j_call: TRBJ2-4
cdr3_aa: CASSQLDTHKNIQYF
cdr3_nt: TGTGCCAGCTCACAGCTCGACACTCACAAAAACATTCAGTACTTC

v_call: TRBV30
d_call: -
clone_size: few
j_call: TRBJ1-1
cdr3_aa: CAWKLGYNTEAFF
cdr3_nt: TGTGCCTGGAAGCTGGGCTACAACACTGAAGCTTTCTTT

v_call: TRBV4-2
d_call: -
clone_size: -
j_call: TRBJ1-1
cdr3_aa: CASSQDSQAEGLNTEAFF
cdr3_nt: TGTGCCAGCAGCCAAGATTCTCAGGCCGAGGGACTGAACACTGAAGCTTTCTTT

v_call: TRBV5-4
d_call: TRBD2
clone_size: -
j_call: TRBJ2-7
cdr3_aa: CASSLEGGAGVSYEQYF
cdr3_nt: TGTGCCAGCAGCTTGGAAGGGGGAGCGGGAGTCTCCTACGAGCAGTACTTC

v_call: TRBV11-3
d_call: TRBD2
clone_size: -
j_call: TRBJ2-2
cdr3_aa: CASSLDPRLADSNTGELFF
cdr3_nt: TGTGCCAGCAGCTTAGATCCACGACTAGCGGACTCGAACACCGGGGAGCTGTTTTTT

v_call: TRBV7-2
d_call: TRBD1
clone_size: -
j_call: TRBJ2-5
cdr3_aa: CASSFRDRGKTQYF
cdr3_nt: TGTGCCAGCAGCTTCCGGGACAGGGGGAAGACCCAGTACTTC

v_call: TRBV11-2
d_call: -
clone_size: -
j_call: TRBJ1-3
cdr3_aa: CASSIILTGNTIYF
cdr3_nt: TGTGCCAGCAGCATCATCCTCACTGGAAACACCATATATTTT

v_call: TRBV7-2
d_call: -
clone_size: -
j_call: TRBJ1-1
cdr3_aa: CASSLGQNTEAFF
cdr3_nt: TGTGCCAGCAGCTTAGGGCAGAACACTGAAGCTTTCTTT

v_call: TRBV9
d_call: -
clone_size: -
j_call: TRBJ2-5
cdr3_aa: CASSVGQPGPQETQYF
cdr3_nt: TGTGCCAGCAGCGTAGGGCAGCCGGGACCGCAAGAGACCCAGTACTTC

v_call: TRBV30
d_call: -
clone_size: -
j_call: TRBJ2-7
cdr3_aa: CAWSGRPYEQYF
cdr3_nt: TGTGCCTGGAGTGGAAGACCCTACGAGCAGTACTTC

v_call: TRBV5-6
d_call: TRBD1
clone_size: -
j_call: TRBJ1-2
cdr3_aa: CASSSRDRGGLDYGYTF
cdr3_nt: TGTGCCAGCAGCTCACGGGACAGGGGGGGCCTTGACTATGGCTACACCTTC

v_call: TRBV28
d_call: -
clone_size: -
j_call: TRBJ1-2
cdr3_aa: CASSGQRGYTF
cdr3_nt: TGTGCCAGCAGTGGCCAGAGGGGCTACACCTTC

v_call: TRBV30
d_call: -
clone_size: few
j_call: TRBJ1-2
cdr3_aa: CAWSWAESYTF
cdr3_nt: TGTGCCTGGTCTTGGGCGGAAAGCTACACCTTC

v_call: TRBV5-1
d_call: -
clone_size: -
j_call: TRBJ1-2
cdr3_aa: CASSSAGDYYGYTF
cdr3_nt: TGCGCCAGCAGCTCCGCGGGAGACTACTATGGCTACACCTTC

v_call: TRBV30
d_call: -
clone_size: -
j_call: TRBJ2-1
cdr3_aa: CARKQGGDEQFF
cdr3_nt: TGTGCCCGAAAGCAGGGTGGGGATGAGCAGTTCTTC

v_call: TRBV7-9
d_call: -
clone_size: -
j_call: TRBJ2-5
cdr3_aa: CASSSKDSRETQYF
cdr3_nt: TGTGCCAGCAGCTCAAAGGATTCTAGGGAGACCCAGTACTTC

v_call: TRBV6-1
d_call: TRBD1
clone_size: -
j_call: TRBJ1-1
cdr3_aa: CASSAPTGGAMNTEAFF
cdr3_nt: TGTGCCAGCAGTGCCCCGACAGGGGGCGCCATGAACACTGAAGCTTTCTTT

v_call: TRBV11-3
d_call: -
clone_size: -
j_call: TRBJ2-1
cdr3_aa: CASSFAGYNEQFF
cdr3_nt: TGTGCCAGCAGCTTCGCAGGATACAATGAGCAGTTCTTC

v_call: TRBV29-1
d_call: TRBD1
clone_size: -
j_call: TRBJ2-2
cdr3_aa: CSVWTGGNTGELFF
cdr3_nt: TGCAGCGTTTGGACAGGAGGTAACACCGGGGAGCTGTTTTTT

v_call: TRBV7-2
d_call: TRBD1
clone_size: -
j_call: TRBJ1-3
cdr3_aa: CASSLQGPHSGNTIYF
cdr3_nt: TGTGCCAGCAGCCTACAGGGGCCTCACTCTGGAAACACCATATATTTT

v_call: TRBV15
d_call: -
clone_size: -
j_call: TRBJ1-4
cdr3_aa: CATSRRFGTSFNEKLFF
cdr3_nt: TGTGCCACCAGCAGACGGTTTGGGACTTCATTTAATGAAAAACTGTTTTTT

v_call: TRBV6-5
d_call: TRBD1
clone_size: -
j_call: TRBJ1-5
cdr3_aa: CASSYPRTGQHF
cdr3_nt: TGTGCCAGCAGTTACCCGAGGACAGGACAGCATTTT

v_call: TRBV6-1
d_call: -
clone_size: -
j_call: TRBJ1-3
cdr3_aa: CASSGSRLSGNTIYF
cdr3_nt: TGTGCCAGCAGCGGATCGAGGCTCTCTGGAAACACCATATATTTT

v_call: TRBV27
d_call: -
clone_size: -
j_call: TRBJ1-2
cdr3_aa: CASSLRQGYGYTF
cdr3_nt: TGTGCCAGCAGTTTACGGCAGGGCTATGGCTACACCTTC

v_call: TRBV5-4
d_call: -
clone_size: -
j_call: TRBJ1-1
cdr3_aa: CASRRGNIDTEAFF
cdr3_nt: TGTGCCAGCAGGAGGGGTAACATAGACACTGAAGCTTTCTTT

v_call: TRBV2
d_call: -
clone_size: -
j_call: TRBJ2-7
cdr3_aa: CASSEHPYEQYF
cdr3_nt: TGTGCCAGCAGTGAACATCCCTACGAGCAGTACTTC

v_call: TRBV4-3
d_call: -
clone_size: few
j_call: TRBJ1-5
cdr3_aa: CASSQDWTGDQPQHF
cdr3_nt: TGCGCCAGCAGCCAAGATTGGACGGGAGATCAGCCCCAGCATTTT

v_call: TRBV20-1
d_call: -
clone_size: -
j_call: TRBJ2-1
cdr3_aa: CSASIATEQFF
cdr3_nt: TGCAGTGCTAGTATTGCGACAGAGCAGTTCTTC

v_call: TRBV10-1
d_call: -
clone_size: -
j_call: TRBJ2-7
cdr3_aa: CASSEGDSVYEQYF
cdr3_nt: TGCGCCAGCAGTGAGGGGGACTCGGTCTACGAGCAGTACTTC

v_call: TRBV19
d_call: TRBD1
clone_size: -
j_call: TRBJ1-3
cdr3_aa: CAATGDRGISGNTIYF
cdr3_nt: TGTGCCGCGACCGGGGACAGGGGAATCTCTGGAAACACCATATATTTT

v_call: TRBV19
d_call: TRBD1
clone_size: once
j_call: TRBJ1-2
cdr3_aa: CASSSGDRDNGYTF
cdr3_nt: TGTGCCAGTAGTTCGGGGGACAGGGACAATGGCTACACCTTC

v_call: TRBV7-6
d_call: -
clone_size: once
j_call: TRBJ2-1
cdr3_aa: CASSPSSGSAPNEQFF
cdr3_nt: TGTGCCAGCAGCCCGTCGTCAGGGTCAGCCCCCAATGAGCAGTTCTTC

v_call: TRBV6-1
d_call: TRBD1
clone_size: -
j_call: TRBJ1-1
cdr3_aa: CASSEVTGDTEAFF
cdr3_nt: TGTGCCAGCAGTGAAGTTACAGGGGACACTGAAGCTTTCTTT

v_call: TRBV6-1
d_call: -
clone_size: once
j_call: TRBJ1-1
cdr3_aa: CASSGRSDTEAFF
cdr3_nt: TGTGCCAGCAGTGGGCGATCGGACACTGAAGCTTTCTTT

v_call: TRBV6-1
d_call: -
clone_size: once
j_call: TRBJ1-1
cdr3_aa: CASSSRTNTEAFF
cdr3_nt: TGTGCCAGCAGTTCTCGGACGAACACTGAAGCTTTCTTT

v_call: TRBV14
d_call: -
clone_size: -
j_call: TRBJ1-2
cdr3_aa: CASSPGIYGYTF
cdr3_nt: TGTGCCAGCAGCCCCGGGATCTATGGCTACACCTTC

v_call: TRBV29-1
d_call: -
clone_size: -
j_call: TRBJ2-7
cdr3_aa: CSGQDTYEQYF
cdr3_nt: TGCAGCGGACAGGACACCTACGAGCAGTACTTC

v_call: TRBV5-6
d_call: -
clone_size: -
j_call: TRBJ1-4
cdr3_aa: CASSLEGRGVEKLFF
cdr3_nt: TGTGCCAGCAGCTTGGAGGGCAGGGGAGTGGAAAAACTGTTTTTT

v_call: TRBV13
d_call: -
clone_size: -
j_call: TRBJ2-5
cdr3_aa: CASSRSGETQYF
cdr3_nt: TGTGCCAGCTCGAGGAGCGGGGAGACCCAGTACTTC

v_call: TRBV6-1
d_call: -
clone_size: once
j_call: TRBJ2-5
cdr3_aa: CASSEPGLETQYF
cdr3_nt: TGTGCCAGCAGTGAACCAGGGTTAGAGACCCAGTACTTC

v_call: TRBV7-9
d_call: TRBD2
clone_size: -
j_call: TRBJ2-1
cdr3_aa: CASSLVRTRKNEQFF
cdr3_nt: TGTGCCAGCAGCTTGGTGAGGACTAGGAAGAATGAGCAGTTCTTC

v_call: TRBV6-1
d_call: -
clone_size: -
j_call: TRBJ1-2
cdr3_aa: CASSEVNYGYTF
cdr3_nt: TGTGCCAGCAGTGAGGTGAACTATGGCTACACCTTC

v_call: TRBV6-6
d_call: -
clone_size: -
j_call: TRBJ2-3
cdr3_aa: CASSSTRRTDTQYF
cdr3_nt: TGTGCCAGCAGCTCTACCCGACGCACAGATACGCAGTATTTT